The clone carrying this TCR beta chain was seen a few times. The antigen remains unidentified. The source material, RNA transcripts, was used to amplify TCR beta CDR3 regions. A set of HTBI primers served as the primers for a first-round RT-PCR of the TCR CDR3. TCRdb re-called the multiplex PCR reads through MiXCR, storing one row per CDR3 protein. Among about 640,000 distinct CDR3 sequences listed, 20% to 25% were seen once. Germline V gene lookup returns CDR1 SGHAT and CDR2 FQNNGV. This CDR3 has 16 residues. V lost 3 bases to trimming and J lost 6 bases; unmatched junction nucleotides: 10. The data are from a study of T cells in Graves' hyperthyroidism and ophthalmopathy. Study-level findings and limits: Blood samples included most of the expanded thyroid clonotypes exceeding 0.001.

Sequencing was done on a sample of blood. The rearrangement links TRBV11-2 to TRBJ2-1; 8 bases are shared with TRBD1. The TCR sequence derives from a man aged 30 to 45 with Graves' ophthalmopathy. The chain's CDR3 is CASSFQAGQVVNEQFF. The CDR3 DNA sequence: TGTGCCAGCAGCTTTCAGGCGGGACAGGTCGTCAATGAGCAGTTCTTC.